This entry is about one T cell receptor (beta chain). The antigen is undetermined. The method was immunoSEQ multiplex PCR; TCRdb's version includes in-frame clones alone and lacks a portion of them. Of roughly 130,000 clones in the sample, about 83% were seen once. The sample comes from a study of cytomegalovirus exposure and HLA in healthy donors. Study results and caveats: Researchers reported that a few CMV-associated chains were confirmed in vitro as CMV antigen-specific.

J gave up 4 bases and V 3 bases, and 10 bases lay outside the gene matches. This CDR3 has 17 amino acids. Germline CDR1 is MNHEY and CDR2 is SMNVEV (reference sequence). The rearrangement links TRBV27 to TRBJ2-1; 9 bases fit TRBD2. The receptor's source is a woman in her thirties in good health and CMV-seronegative. What was sequenced was PBMCs. The CDR3 region is CASSFFSSGGPYNEQFF. The CDR3 nucleotides read TGTGCCAGCAGTTTCTTTAGTAGCGGGGGCCCATACAATGAGCAGTTCTTC.